The entry below describes one T cell receptor beta chain. Adult Caucasians living in Nashville, Tennessee made up all of the donors. Trimming removed 6 bases from V and 5 bases from J, with 13 bases in between. This CDR3 has 13 residues. Germline CDR1 and CDR2: SNHLY and FYNNEI. These data originate in a study of shared clonotypes between healthy human individuals. Authors' methods: Owing to the provision of junction-only sequences devoid of quality scores by immunoSEQ, filtering differed. TCRdb keeps only in-frame clones here, not all; method: immunoSEQ multiplex PCR. The V and J calls and clone size are taken from that table; D and trimming were inferred from the DNA. The table records about 2,500,000 clones, approximately 90% of them present only once.

The genes are TRBV2 and TRBJ1-1, with D perhaps matching TRBD1 (6 bases). The sequencing sample was made of naive CD4+ T cells sorted from blood. Subset in this sample: CD45RA+ positively selected. This clonotype was sampled from a man between 18 and 29 years old in good health. This chain's CDR3 is CASSPGVGTEAFF. The CDR3 DNA reads TGTGCCAGCAGCCCAGGGGTGGGTACTGAAGCTTTCTTT. Based on the CDR3 plus reference TRBV2 and TRBJ1-1, the full variable domain is EPEVTQTPSHQVTQMGQEVILRCVPISNHLYFYWYRQILGQKVEFLVSFYNNEISEKSEIFDDQFSVERPDGSNFTLKIRSTKLEDSAMYFCASSPGVGTEAFFGQGTRLTVV.